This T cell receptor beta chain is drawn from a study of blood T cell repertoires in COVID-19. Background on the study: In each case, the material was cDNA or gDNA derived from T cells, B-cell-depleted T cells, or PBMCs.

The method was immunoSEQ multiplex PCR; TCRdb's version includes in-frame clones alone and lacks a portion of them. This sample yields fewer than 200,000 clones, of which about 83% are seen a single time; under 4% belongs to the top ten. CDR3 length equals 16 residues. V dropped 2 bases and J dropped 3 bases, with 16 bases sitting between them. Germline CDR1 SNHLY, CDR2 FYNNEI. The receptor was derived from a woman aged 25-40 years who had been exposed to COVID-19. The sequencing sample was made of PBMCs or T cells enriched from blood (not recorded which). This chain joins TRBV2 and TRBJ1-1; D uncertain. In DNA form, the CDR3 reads TGTGCCAGCAGTGAACGGGATCCGATTGGAGACACTGAAGCTTTCTTT. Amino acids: CASSERDPIGDTEAFF.